This T cell receptor beta chain comes out of a study of CD8+CD57+ T cells in acquired aplastic anemia. Study background: Sorted CD4+ and CD8+ cells yielded around 3.2 ug of DNA on average.

Previously, flow cytometry had revealed CD8+CD57+ cell expansion in the patients chosen for sequencing. With no exception, the patients had severe acquired aplastic anemia. The use of genomic DNA as template underpinned the TCR beta VDJ and CDR3 profiling. TCRdb re-called the reads with MiXCR, one entry per CDR3 protein. The data hold 150,000 to 200,000 distinct CDR3 sequences, with around 47% observed a single time. Study results and caveats: Roughly 30 was the count of CD8+ CDR3 sequences that patients shared with controls.

This CDR3 has 10 amino acids. V lost 5 bases and J lost 5, with 6 bases in between. Germline V gives CDR1 DFQATT, CDR2 SNEGSKA (reference sequence). This clonotype appeared a few times. What it recognizes is unknown. The TCR originated in a human donor with aplastic anemia. This chain joins TRBV20-1 and TRBJ2-5; D is ambiguous. The sample taken for sequencing was sorted CD4+, CD8+, or CD8+CD57+ T cells (not recorded which) from PBMCs. The CDR3 DNA is TGCAGTGCTCTTGGGGAGACCCAGTACTTC. This codes for CSALGETQYF.